Following are 29 T cell receptor beta chains from one sample sequenced in a study of identical twins. Each CDR3 protein is one row after TCRdb ran MiXCR on the 5' RACE reads. Among about 150,000 distinct CDR3 sequences, roughly 3.2% were seen once, and the ten largest hold 7.5% to 8.5%. The material sequenced was memory T cells sorted from blood. These TCRs come from a man aged 18 to 29 in good health.

This clonotype was detected ten times or more. The chain links TRBV7-9 to TRBJ2-3; 10 bases match TRBD2. Germline loops: CDR1 SEHNR, CDR2 FQNEAQ (reference sequence). CDR3 length: 13 residues. Losses at the gene ends were 5 bases for V and 9 bases for J; bases not matched to a gene: 5. The DNA of the CDR3 is TGTGCCAGCAGCCCGCTACTAGCGGGGACGCAGTATTTT. Translated: CASSPLLAGTQYF.

This clonotype was counted at least ten times. The V gene is TRBV7-8, the J gene TRBJ2-4; D gene uncertain. This CDR3 comprises 15 residues. Germline V gene lookup returns CDR1 SGHVS and CDR2 FQNEAQ. Trimming shortened V by 5 bases and J by 0 bases, and 11 bases separated the two germline ends. CDR3 DNA sequence: TGTGCCAGCAGCGATCGGCGCTTAGCCAAAAACATTCAGTACTTC. Its translation is CASSDRRLAKNIQYF.

This clonotype was recorded at least ten times. As DNA, the CDR3 is TGTGCCAGCAGACAAGGGACTAGCCAAGAGACCCAGTACTTC. Its protein product is CASRQGTSQETQYF. The J gene is TRBJ2-5, the V gene TRBV12-3 or TRBV12-4; 8 bases are a match to TRBD2. Trimming at V came to 6 bases and at J to 1 base, leaving 4 bases not matched to a gene. The CDR3 totals 14 residues.

This clonotype has just a few counts. V and J are TRBV7-6 and TRBJ2-7, with 13 bases identical to TRBD2. Germline-derived CDR1 and CDR2 are SGHVS and FNYEAQ. V was pared by 5 bases and J by 2 bases, with 9 bases of the junction left unmatched. The CDR3 loop spans 17 amino acids. Here the CDR3 DNA reads TGTGCCAGCAGCCTAGGGACTAGCGGGACACACACCTACGAGCAGTACTTC. This translates into CASSLGTSGTHTYEQYF.

In this sample, this clonotype turned up many times. This chain uses TRBV5-1 with TRBJ2-1, with 13 bases that match TRBD2. With V trimmed by 4 bases and J by 12 bases, 10 bases remained unmatched. Germline V gene sequence: CDR1 SGHRS, CDR2 YFSETQ. This CDR3 has 15 amino acids. DNA for the CDR3: TGCGCCAGCAGCCCTAGGACTAGCGGGAGTGGGTTGCAGTTCTTC. It yields the protein CASSPRTSGSGLQFF.

This clonotype was picked up many times. The chain links TRBV5-6 to TRBJ2-2; TRBD2 is a possible D gene (5 bases). V was cut by 1 base and J by 8 bases, with 12 bases left in between. The V gene's germline CDR1 is SGHDT and CDR2 YYEEEE. This CDR3 is 14 amino acids long. The CDR3 region has the DNA TGTGCCAGCAGCTTGTCAAGCGGTGTGGGGGAGCTGTTTTTT. This gives the protein CASSLSSGVGELFF.

There are many counts of this clonotype. The chain recombines TRBV27 with TRBJ2-3; tentative D call: TRBD2 (6 bases). This CDR3 spans 16 amino acids. The ends were cut back, 7 bases at V and 3 bases at J, with 20 bases in the middle. Germline-derived CDR1 and CDR2 are MNHEY and SMNVEV (reference sequence). DNA for the CDR3: TGTGCCAGCACCCCGATGACTAGTCATAAGACAGATACGCAGTATTTT. Translated: CASTPMTSHKTDTQYF.

This clonotype has ten or more counts. The chain joins TRBV5-1 to TRBJ2-7, with D hard to call. Germline loops: CDR1 SGHRS, CDR2 YFSETQ. This CDR3 is built from 15 residues. Trimming left V 0 bases short and J 2 bases short, with 12 bases between. CDR3 DNA: TGCGCCAGCAGCTTGGCCGAGAGGTCGGCCTACGAGCAGTACTTC. Translation gives CASSLAERSAYEQYF.

This clonotype occurred many times. This chain connects TRBV6-2 or TRBV6-3 to TRBJ1-1; no firm D call. The CDR3 has 12 residues. Germline V gene data show CDR1 as MNHEY and CDR2 as SVGEGT. Trimming pared 6 bases from V and 8 bases from J, leaving 13 bases between. The CDR3 nucleotides are TGTGCCAGCAGAGGACGGGAACCAGAAGCTTTCTTT. Translating gives CASRGREPEAFF.

The CDR3 DNA is TGTGCCAGCAGCTCGGACAGGGGTCACAATCAGCCCCAGCATTTT. Translation gives CASSSDRGHNQPQHF. V gene TRBV2 combines with J gene TRBJ1-5; TRBD1 matches at 9 bases. CDR1 is SNHLY and CDR2 is FYNNEI in the germline V gene. The CDR3 runs to 15 residues. V shed 6 bases and J 3 bases; nucleotides not matched to a gene: 6. The entire variable domain, with the rest obtained from reference TRBV2 and TRBJ1-5, is as follows: EPEVTQTPSHQVTQMGQEVILRCVPISNHLYFYWYRQILGQKVEFLVSFYNNEISEKSEIFDDQFSVERPDGSNFTLKIRSTKLEDSAMYFCASSSDRGHNQPQHFGDGTRLSIL.

This clonotype appeared many times. The genes are TRBV9 and TRBJ1-2; tentatively, D is TRBD1 (6 bases). The CDR3 is 14 amino acids. Germline CDR1 reads SGDLS; CDR2 reads YYNGEE. Trimming stripped 3 bases from V and 2 bases from J, with 11 bases between. Written as DNA, the CDR3 is TGTGCCAGCAGCGCCGACAGGATGAACTATGGCTACACCTTC. It yields the protein CASSADRMNYGYTF. The full variable domain, completed using reference TRBV9 and TRBJ1-2, is DSGVTQTPKHLITATGQRVTLRCSPRSGDLSVYWYQQSLDQGLQFLIQYYNGEERAKGNILERFSAQQFPDLHSELNLSSLELGDSALYFCASSADRMNYGYTFGSGTRLTVV.

In this sample, this clonotype turned up many times. This chain connects TRBV20-1 to TRBJ2-1, with D tentatively TRBD2 (6 bases). The ends were cut back, 5 bases at V and 9 bases at J, with 20 bases in the middle. This CDR3 spans 14 amino acids. Germline-derived CDR1 and CDR2 are DFQATT and SNEGSKA (reference sequence). The CDR3 loop reads CSAPSYGSGGEQFF. DNA of the CDR3: TGCAGTGCTCCTTCCTACGGGAGTGGTGGTGAGCAGTTCTTC.

This clonotype came up many times. This chain joins TRBV29-1 and TRBJ1-1; 9 bases align to TRBD1. V shed 7 bases, J shed 4 bases, and the junction held 16 bases outside the gene matches. Per the germline V gene, CDR1 is SQVTM and CDR2 is ANQGSEA. This CDR3 has 16 residues. The CDR3 loop reads CSAETGGRPQGTEAFF. CDR3 sequence (DNA): TGCAGCGCCGAAACAGGGGGCAGGCCCCAGGGCACTGAAGCTTTCTTT.

This clonotype was seen at least ten times. The chain recombines TRBV10-3 with TRBJ2-2; no definite D call. V shed 10 bases and J shed 6 bases, with 12 bases lying between them. Germline V gives CDR1 ENHRY, CDR2 SYGVKD. The CDR3 sequence is 12 residues long. For the CDR3, the DNA is TGTGCCAGGAGAATAATTGCCGGGGAGCTGTTTTTT. It translates to CARRIIAGELFF.

In this sample, this clonotype turned up many times. The chain has TRBV5-1 and TRBJ1-2; 8 bases are shared with TRBD1. The length of the CDR3 is 15 residues. The V and J ends lost 4 bases and 2 bases, in that order; junction bases with no gene match: 7. In germline, CDR1 is SGHRS, CDR2 YFSETQ. The CDR3 nucleotides are TGCGCCAGCAGCATCGGACAGGGTGGCAACTATGGCTACACCTTC. Translating it yields CASSIGQGGNYGYTF.

This clonotype was detected ten times or more. The chain combines TRBV5-6 with TRBJ2-5; tentative D call: TRBD1 (5 bases). This CDR3 spans 14 amino acids. Germline V gives CDR1 SGHDT, CDR2 YYEEEE. V was pared by 1 base and J by 5 bases, with 12 bases between. This CDR3 is CASSLFQGRETQYF. DNA for the CDR3: TGTGCCAGCAGCTTGTTCCAGGGTAGGGAGACCCAGTACTTC.

This clonotype was recorded many times. This sequence joins TRBV27 and TRBJ1-4, with 7 bases lining up with TRBD1. From germline, CDR1 is MNHEY and CDR2 SMNVEV (reference sequence). This CDR3 is 15 amino acids long. After removal of 6 bases from V and 5 bases from J, the junction contained 9 bases not matched to a gene. CDR3 DNA: TGTGCCAGCAGGCCCGCGGGACAGCCCAATGAAAAACTGTTTTTT. Amino acid sequence: CASRPAGQPNEKLFF.

This clonotype was counted many times. The J gene is TRBJ2-5, the V gene TRBV24-1; TRBD1 matches 7 bases. Germline CDR1 and CDR2: KGHDR and SFDVKD. V was pared by 6 bases and J by 5 bases, with 8 bases of the junction left unmatched. This CDR3 contains 14 residues. CDR3 amino acids: CATSHTGAWETQYF. In DNA, the CDR3 is TGTGCCACCAGTCATACAGGGGCTTGGGAGACCCAGTACTTC.

This clonotype was seen at least ten times. J is TRBJ2-1 and V is TRBV7-2; weak D call: TRBD2 (6 bases). The germline CDR1 and CDR2 sequences are SGHTA and FQGNSA. The CDR3 is 13 amino acids. The V end was cut by 5 bases, the J end by 7 bases, with 12 bases between. In nucleotides, the CDR3 is TGTGCCAGCAGCCCCTACGCGGGAAATGAGCAGTTCTTC. Translation gives CASSPYAGNEQFF.

This clonotype has a count of ten or more. The chain carries TRBV29-1 and TRBJ1-4; 8 bases align to TRBD1. Trimming at V came to 1 base and at J to 8 bases, leaving 6 bases not matched to a gene. Germline V CDR1 and CDR2: SQVTM, ANQGSEA. The CDR3 length is 14 residues. The CDR3 sequence: CSVEAQGVNEKLFF. DNA for the CDR3: TGCAGCGTTGAAGCACAGGGGGTGAACGAAAAACTGTTTTTT.

This clonotype was seen at least ten times. The genes are TRBV20-1 and TRBJ2-1, with TRBD2 matching over 9 bases. Per the germline V gene, CDR1 is DFQATT and CDR2 is SNEGSKA (reference sequence). V gave up 6 bases and J gave up 5 bases; unmatched junction bases: 14. This CDR3 has 16 amino acids. CDR3 sequence: CSATSLGLASNNEQFF. The CDR3 bases are TGCAGTGCAACATCCCTCGGACTAGCGTCGAACAATGAGCAGTTCTTC.

This clonotype came up many times. The CDR3 nucleotides read TGTGCCAGCAGGAGCTTGGGAGGCTACACCTTC. Encoded protein: CASRSLGGYTF. This sequence joins TRBV12-3 or TRBV12-4 and TRBJ1-2; D is uncertain. CDR3 length: 11 amino acids. The V end lost 6 bases, the J end lost 8 bases, and 10 bases lay between the germline ends.

This clonotype was found many times. This chain uses TRBV29-1 with TRBJ2-1; TRBD1 agrees at 8 bases. Germline values: CDR1 SQVTM, CDR2 ANQGSEA. The CDR3 runs to 13 residues. The junction had 3 bases not matched to a gene; V was cut back by 7 bases and J by 1 base. The CDR3: CSAQGDSYNEQFF. CDR3 in DNA: TGCAGCGCACAGGGGGATTCCTACAATGAGCAGTTCTTC.

This chain uses TRBV11-1 with TRBJ2-5, with 11 bases fitting TRBD2. The CDR3 loop spans 17 amino acids. The germline CDR1 and CDR2 sequences are SGHAT and FQDESV (reference sequence). Trimming removed 1 base from V and 1 base from J; junction bases left unmatched: 5. The CDR3 reads CASSLVPGLAAQETQYF. CDR3 DNA sequence: TGTGCCAGCAGCTTAGTGCCGGGACTAGCGGCCCAAGAGACCCAGTACTTC.

Ten or more counts support this clonotype. The rearrangement joins TRBV11-2 to TRBJ2-5; 9 bases are a match to TRBD1. The germline V gene encodes CDR1 SGHAT and CDR2 FQNNGV. The CDR3 extends over 16 amino acids. V dropped 3 bases and J dropped 5; count of bases not matched to a gene: 10. CDR3: CASSFGTGFPAETQYF. The CDR3 DNA reads as TGTGCCAGCAGCTTCGGGACAGGGTTCCCCGCGGAGACCCAGTACTTC.

This clonotype was seen at least ten times. The chain joins TRBV7-2 to TRBJ2-1, with 7 nucleotides matching TRBD1. The CDR3 runs 15 residues. Per the germline V gene, CDR1 is SGHTA and CDR2 is FQGNSA. V was clipped by 3 bases and J by 4 bases; unmatched bases: 6. The CDR3 is CASSLAGTVYNEQFF. For the CDR3, the DNA is TGTGCCAGCAGCTTGGCAGGGACAGTATACAATGAGCAGTTCTTC.

In its sample, this clonotype was seen many times. The chain has TRBV29-1 and TRBJ2-1; D ambiguous. Germline-derived CDR1 and CDR2 are SQVTM and ANQGSEA. The CDR3 sequence is 10 residues long. V lost 4 bases, J lost 7 bases, and 5 bases lay in between. The CDR3 DNA reads TGCAGCGTTGGGGTGAATGAGCAGTTCTTC. Protein: CSVGVNEQFF.

This clonotype turned up a few times. The chain carries TRBV5-6 and TRBJ2-2; 8 nucleotides agree with TRBD1. V lost 4 bases and J lost 5; bases outside the gene matches: 13. The CDR3 runs 17 residues. The germline V gene encodes CDR1 SGHDT and CDR2 YYEEEE. In nucleotides, the CDR3 is TGTGCCAGCAGCCCAACACCGGGACAGGTATCGACCGGGGAGCTGTTTTTT. Translating gives CASSPTPGQVSTGELFF.

In this sample, this clonotype turned up many times. V usage is TRBV27 and J usage is TRBJ1-2; D uncertain. V gave up 3 bases and J gave up 0 bases, with 14 bases separating them. Germline CDR1 is MNHEY and CDR2 is SMNVEV (reference sequence). The CDR3 length is 16 residues. Here the CDR3 reads CASSFLPGDTNYGYTF. For the CDR3, the DNA is TGTGCCAGCAGTTTCCTTCCGGGAGATACTAACTATGGCTACACCTTC.